Each of the 3 T cell receptor beta chains below was sequenced from the same sample in a study of beta chain features in type 1 diabetes. As every portion of the isolated RNA was reverse transcribed, the sequencing read expressed TCRB transcripts. Method: immunoSEQ multiplex PCR; TCRdb's copy keeps in-frame clones and lacks some. The data show more than 300,000 clones, with 10% to 15% seen just once and more than 0.015% held by the top ten. Sequenced input: naive CD4+ T cells from blood. The receptors stem from a man between 18 and 29 years old in good health.

V gene TRBV6-5 combines with J gene TRBJ2-7, with 9 bases lining up with TRBD1. This CDR3 has 16 residues. Germline V gives CDR1 MNHEY, CDR2 SVGAGI. Germline trimming cut 2 bases from V and 2 bases from J; bases unmatched to any gene: 7. DNA of the CDR3: TGTGCCAGCAGTTACCATCCAGGACAGGGGACCTACGAGCAGTACTTC. Amino acid sequence: CASSYHPGQGTYEQYF.

The J gene is TRBJ2-1, the V gene TRBV30, with TRBD2 matching 10 bases. Germline lookup yields CDR1 GTSNPN and CDR2 SVGIG (reference sequence). Trimming at V came to 2 bases and at J to 9 bases, leaving 10 bases not matched to a gene. CDR3 length equals 15 residues. CDR3 amino acids: CAWSWQRGGYPEQFF. The CDR3, as DNA: TGTGCCTGGAGTTGGCAGCGGGGGGGGTACCCTGAGCAGTTCTTC.

This clone occurred a few times. For the CDR3, the DNA is TGTGCCAGCAGCTTTCTAGCGGGAGTCATCGGGGAGCTGTTTTTT. Translated: CASSFLAGVIGELFF. The V and J genes are TRBV7-9 and TRBJ2-2; 10 bases map to TRBD2. The CDR3 sequence is 15 residues long. The V gene's germline CDR1 is SEHNR and CDR2 FQNEAQ (reference sequence). The ends lost 3 bases at V and 7 bases at J; junction bases unmatched: 5.